These T cell receptor beta chains were read from a single sample in a study of cytomegalovirus exposure and HLA in healthy donors. Repertoires were generated with immunoSEQ multiplex PCR, while TCRdb's copy carries only in-frame clones and drops some. The sample shows approximately 220,000 clones, over 60% of them seen only once. The specimen sequenced was PBMCs. The receptors stem from a man between 18 and 29 years old in good health and CMV-seronegative. Each CDR3 is given with its conserved first and last residue. A D gene is named only where the DNA matches it firmly. Only some rows state a clone size, as once, few, many or a class for expanded clones.

clone_size d_call j_call v_call cdr3_aa cdr3_nt
few TRBD2 TRBJ2-7 TRBV4-1 CASSQQRGDFGGNEQYF TGCGCCAGCAGCCAGCAGCGGGGGGATTTCGGGGGCAACGAGCAGTACTTC
NA NA TRBJ1-4 TRBV7-9 CASSLVPGASGKLFF TGTGCCAGCAGCTTAGTACCAGGGGCTTCTGGAAAACTGTTTTTT
NA TRBD1 TRBJ1-1 TRBV11-2 CASSLAERQGETEAFF TGTGCCAGCAGCTTAGCGGAGAGACAGGGTGAGACTGAAGCTTTCTTT
few TRBD2 TRBJ2-5 TRBV10-3 CAISESSRGLQETQYF TGTGCCATCAGTGAGTCTTCGCGGGGGTTACAAGAGACCCAGTACTTC
NA TRBD1 TRBJ1-1 TRBV10-2 CASSVYQDRGTEAFF TGCGCCAGCAGTGTATACCAAGACAGGGGCACTGAAGCTTTCTTT
NA NA TRBJ2-1 TRBV19 CASSIAGWALSGSGEQFF TGTGCCAGTAGTATAGCGGGGTGGGCACTAAGCGGTTCGGGGGAGCAGTTCTTC
NA NA TRBJ2-7 TRBV27 CASSQRPPGGGISYEQYF TGTGCCAGCAGTCAACGCCCCCCTGGGGGAGGAATCTCCTACGAGCAGTACTTC
NA TRBD1 TRBJ2-6 TRBV30 CAWKGQGKMSSGANVLTF TGTGCCTGGAAGGGACAGGGGAAAATGTCCTCTGGGGCCAACGTCCTGACTTTC
few TRBD2 TRBJ2-7 TRBV5-1 CASSPTSGRAPDF TGCGCCAGCAGCCCAACTAGCGGGAGGGCCCCAGACTTC
NA NA TRBJ1-2 TRBV7-2 CASSILRQNYGYTF TGTGCCAGCAGCATTCTGAGACAAAACTATGGCTACACCTTC
NA NA TRBJ2-7 TRBV5-1 CASSLGLATDEQYF TGCGCCAGCAGCTTGGGGCTAGCTACGGACGAGCAGTACTTC
NA TRBD2 TRBJ2-7 TRBV30 CAWTSGRGQYF TGTGCCTGGACTAGCGGGAGGGGGCAGTACTTC
NA NA TRBJ1-1 TRBV6-5 CASSGAEKNTEAFF TGTGCCAGCAGTGGGGCGGAGAAGAACACTGAAGCTTTCTTT
NA NA TRBJ2-7 TRBV19 CASSTPGGGTYEQYF TGTGCCAGTAGTACTCCCGGCGGCGGGACCTACGAGCAGTACTTC
NA NA TRBJ2-3 TRBV2 CASSQGGRSADTQYF TGTGCCAGCAGCCAAGGGGGACGGAGTGCAGATACGCAGTATTTT
few NA TRBJ1-6 TRBV4-1 CASSQDLGSSYNSPLHF TGCGCCAGCAGCCAAGATTTGGGGAGCTCCTATAATTCACCCCTCCACTTT
NA TRBD2 TRBJ2-1 TRBV11-2 CASSSTSGGFNEQFF TGTGCCAGCAGCTCGACTAGCGGGGGGTTCAATGAGCAGTTCTTC
once NA TRBJ2-7 TRBV18 CASSPSRWQVDYEQYF TGTGCCAGCTCACCTTCAAGGTGGCAGGTCGACTACGAGCAGTACTTC
NA TRBD2 TRBJ2-1 TRBV9 CASSVGAGAYNEQFF TGTGCCAGCAGCGTAGGAGCGGGAGCCTACAATGAGCAGTTCTTC
NA NA TRBJ2-3 TRBV2 CASRGADTQYF TGTGCCAGCAGGGGCGCGGATACGCAGTATTTT
NA TRBD2 TRBJ2-1 TRBV9 CASSVASGRGYEQFF TGTGCCAGCAGCGTAGCTAGCGGGAGGGGCTATGAGCAGTTCTTC
NA NA TRBJ2-1 TRBV5-3 CATRTHSSYNEQFF TGTGCCACCCGGACACATAGCTCCTACAATGAGCAGTTCTTC
NA TRBD1 TRBJ1-4 TRBV27 CASSPTGQVREKLFF TGTGCCAGCAGTCCCACCGGACAGGTTAGGGAAAAACTGTTTTTT
NA NA TRBJ2-2 TRBV6-7 CASTWIEGYTGELFF TGTGCCAGCACCTGGATAGAGGGTTACACCGGGGAGCTGTTTTTT
NA NA TRBJ1-4 TRBV2 CASRVLQGFNEKLFF TGTGCCAGCAGGGTCTTACAGGGCTTTAATGAAAAACTGTTTTTT
NA NA TRBJ2-5 TRBV30 CAWSAPDGSQETQYF TGTGCCTGGAGTGCCCCCGACGGGTCCCAAGAGACCCAGTACTTC
once TRBD2 TRBJ2-1 TRBV29-1 CSAPPGRAGNEQFF TGCAGCGCTCCCCCCGGGAGGGCGGGCAATGAGCAGTTCTTC
few NA TRBJ1-1 TRBV7-2 CASRPAGGVVTEAFF TGTGCCAGCAGGCCAGCCGGGGGGGTGGTCACTGAAGCTTTCTTT
few NA TRBJ2-7 TRBV5-6 CASSLLNRPPYEQYF TGTGCCAGCAGCTTGTTGAACAGGCCTCCCTACGAGCAGTACTTC
NA NA TRBJ2-2 TRBV5-1 CASSPRQNTGELFF TGCGCCAGCAGCCCCCGACAGAACACCGGGGAGCTGTTTTTT
NA NA TRBJ2-7 TRBV10-1 CASSVAGTRDYEQYF TGCGCCAGCAGTGTAGCCGGGACAAGGGATTACGAGCAGTACTTC